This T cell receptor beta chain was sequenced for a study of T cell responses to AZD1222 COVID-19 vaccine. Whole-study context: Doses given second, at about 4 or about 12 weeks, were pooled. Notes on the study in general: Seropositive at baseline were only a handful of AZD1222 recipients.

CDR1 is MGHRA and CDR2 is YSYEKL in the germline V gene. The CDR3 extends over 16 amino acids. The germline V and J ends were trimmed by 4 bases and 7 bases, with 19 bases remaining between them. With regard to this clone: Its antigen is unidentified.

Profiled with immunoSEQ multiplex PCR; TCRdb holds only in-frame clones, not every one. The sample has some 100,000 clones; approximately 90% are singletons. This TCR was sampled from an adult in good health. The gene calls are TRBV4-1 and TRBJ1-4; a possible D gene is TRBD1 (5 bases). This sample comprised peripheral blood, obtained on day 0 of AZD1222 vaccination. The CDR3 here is CASSPTTAGGGEKLFF. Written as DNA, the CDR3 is TGCGCCAGCAGCCCGACCACTGCCGGTGGGGGTGAAAAACTGTTTTTT.